These T cell receptor beta chains were read from a single sample in a study of T cell repertoires in cytomegalovirus infection. No antigens are known for them. Each CDR3 protein gets one entry after TCRdb re-called the reads with MiXCR. The sample includes 360,000 or so distinct CDR3 sequences, about 35% of them seen just once. Sequences were derived from cultured PBMCs, sampled from culture after CMV antigen stimulation. These TCRs come from a human donor in good health (CMV status not recorded). Some clones in this sample may be carry-over from other donors' samples. CDR3s include the opening cysteine and the closing phenylalanine or tryptophan. Rows give clone size only sometimes, using once, few, many, or a class for an expanded clone.

clone_size | j_call | v_call | cdr3_aa
few | TRBJ2-3 | TRBV4-3 | CASSQAWSTDTQYF
- | TRBJ2-1 | TRBV7-9 | CASSPPPSGRTNEQFF
once | TRBJ1-4 | TRBV4-1 | CASSQDMGEANEKLFF
- | TRBJ1-4 | TRBV7-2 | CASSSHPRGNEKLFF
- | TRBJ2-3 | TRBV6-1 | CASSPSGLDSFYTQYF
- | TRBJ2-7 | TRBV7-9 | CASSFRAGEQYF
many | TRBJ2-3 | TRBV5-1 | CASSLDYTDTQYF
- | TRBJ1-5 | TRBV6-1 | CASRSDRNSNQPQHF
once | TRBJ1-1 | TRBV30 | CAWRDRWGVTEAFF
many | TRBJ2-5 | TRBV11-3 | CASSLDGQNTQETQYF
- | TRBJ2-7 | TRBV20-1 | CSARGRGSGSSYEQYF
- | TRBJ1-1 | TRBV4-1 | CASSLQGERRPEGSPAFF
- | TRBJ2-2 | TRBV7-6 | CASSTRAGTNTGELFF
few | TRBJ2-1 | TRBV9 | CASSAAGTTYNEQFF
- | TRBJ1-4 | TRBV20-1 | CSARDLRETNEKLFF
many | TRBJ1-1 | TRBV7-2 | CASSLQLGTSTEAFF
- | TRBJ1-2 | TRBV14 | CASSQAGGGYTF
few | TRBJ2-5 | TRBV4-1 | CASSPSPGGVETQYF
- | TRBJ2-1 | TRBV7-9 | CASSLDLAVNNEQFF
- | TRBJ2-3 | TRBV28 | CASRGTSGADTQYF
- | TRBJ1-2 | TRBV10-3 | CAISEGDLSYGYTF
few | TRBJ2-3 | TRBV15 | CATSRLGEDTQYF
- | TRBJ1-1 | TRBV27 | CASSLSRRGNTEAFF
- | TRBJ1-5 | TRBV10-1 | CAKDSNQPQHF
- | TRBJ2-3 | TRBV19 | CASSSNEAGVDTQYF